The next 31 T cell receptor beta chains were all read from a single sample in a study of T cells generated in artificial thymic organoids. Reverse primers in the TRAC or TRBC constant regions drove separate semi-nested PCRs for TCRalpha and TCRbeta. MiXCR was run by TCRdb on the 5' RACE reads, yielding one entry per CDR3 protein. The table lists 5,600 or so distinct CDR3 sequences, about 32% of them singletons. The sequenced sample was naive CD8+ T cells from blood. Subset here: CD3+TCRalphabeta+CD8SP T cells; for blood, CD45RO-CCR7+ naive CD8+ T cells. Receptor source: a human donor who gave cord blood stem cells for thymic organoid culture, a cardiac surgery patient who gave postnatal thymus, or a blood donor (not recorded which).

The gene calls are TRBV21-1 and TRBJ1-3; TRBD1, the D gene given by the table, was not confirmed from the DNA. TRBV21-1 is recorded as a pseudogene. CDR3 length equals 14 residues. CDR3 sequence reads: CARTGVTIPETPYF. The CDR3 bases are TGTGCCAGAACAGGGGTTACTATTCCGGAAACACCATATTTT.

This clonotype came up a few times. V gene TRBV6-1 combines with J gene TRBJ2-5; tentatively, D is TRBD2 (5 bases). The CDR3 contains 16 residues. Germline values: CDR1 MNHNS, CDR2 SASEGT. V was trimmed by 1 base and J by 2 bases, leaving 14 bases between them. The CDR3 region has the DNA TGTGCCAGCAGTGAAGGATATTTGGGGAGACAAGAGACCCAGTACTTC. Protein sequence: CASSEGYLGRQETQYF.

This clonotype was counted only a few times. V usage is TRBV4-1 and J usage is TRBJ2-3, with TRBD2 matching over 11 bases. The V segment lost 1 base and the J segment 2 bases; nucleotides outside the gene matches: 2. Germline CDR1 reads MGHRA; CDR2 reads YSYEKL. This CDR3 contains 16 residues. The CDR3 nucleotides read TGCGCCAGCAGCCAAGCGACTAGCGGGGTCACAGATACGCAGTATTTT. Translated: CASSQATSGVTDTQYF.

This chain uses TRBV28 with TRBJ2-1; no reliable D call. The CDR3 consists of 14 residues. Germline-derived CDR1 and CDR2 are MDHEN and SYDVKM. Trimming pared 7 bases from V and 0 bases from J, leaving 10 bases between. CDR3 sequence reads: CASISHGSYNEQFF. In DNA form, the CDR3 reads TGTGCCAGCATATCCCACGGCTCCTACAATGAGCAGTTCTTC.

Judged by abundance, this clonotype is medium-sized. This rearrangement joins TRBV4-1 to TRBJ2-7; no definite D call. The length of the CDR3 is 13 residues. The germline V and J ends were trimmed by 1 base and 4 bases, with 8 bases remaining between them. Germline CDR1 MGHRA, CDR2 YSYEKL. This CDR3 is CASSQALGYEQYF. The CDR3 DNA follows: TGCGCCAGCAGCCAAGCCCTGGGGTACGAGCAGTACTTC.

Only a few counts were recorded for this clonotype. V gene TRBV3-1 combines with J gene TRBJ2-1; tentatively, D is TRBD1 (6 bases). Germline V gives CDR1 LGHDT, CDR2 YNNKEL (reference sequence). The CDR3 is 17 amino acids. V was trimmed by 0 bases and J by 2 bases, leaving 14 bases between them. CDR3 nucleotides: TGTGCCAGCAGCCAAGATCCCGCCAGGGGCACCTACAATGAGCAGTTCTTC. This encodes CASSQDPARGTYNEQFF.

The chain carries TRBV7-7 and TRBJ2-5; D gene ambiguous. Trimming cost V 0 bases and J 1 base, with 9 bases left between them. The germline V gene has CDR1 SSHAT and CDR2 FNYEAQ (reference sequence). The CDR3 is 15 amino acids. CDR3 region: CASSLAAASQETQYF. The CDR3 region has the DNA TGTGCCAGCAGCTTAGCTGCGGCTAGCCAAGAGACCCAGTACTTC.

This clonotype was counted only a few times. CDR3 in amino acids: CATSGLQGPSSYNEQFF. The CDR3 bases are TGTGCCACCAGTGGTCTACAGGGGCCTAGCTCCTACAATGAGCAGTTCTTC. This chain uses TRBV24-1 with TRBJ2-1, with TRBD1 matching over 7 bases. Germline lookup yields CDR1 KGHDR and CDR2 SFDVKD. The V and J ends lost 5 bases and 0 bases, in that order; junction bases with no gene match: 9. The CDR3 sequence is 17 residues long.

In this sample, this clonotype turned up a few times. The chain joins TRBV4-1 to TRBJ2-7; D call uncertain. V was shortened by 4 bases and J by 7 bases, with 17 bases between the two germline ends. CDR3 length: 14 amino acids. Per germline, CDR1 MGHRA and CDR2 YSYEKL. CDR3 DNA: TGCGCCAGCAGCCCCCAAACCCTCCACCCTGAGCAGTACTTC. Its protein product is CASSPQTLHPEQYF.

Only a few counts were recorded for this clonotype. V and J are TRBV6-5 and TRBJ2-7; D is ambiguous. Germline lookup yields CDR1 MNHEY and CDR2 SVGAGI. Between the trimmed V and J ends, which lost 6 bases and 5 bases, there was a span of 17 bases. The CDR3 length is 14 residues. The DNA for the CDR3 is TGTGCCAGCAGCCAAGAGGTCGGTTCCAACGAGCAGTACTTC. Translation gives CASSQEVGSNEQYF.

The J gene is TRBJ2-1, the V gene TRBV29-1; either TRBD1 or TRBD2 may fit D (5 bases each). The V gene lost 7 bases and the J gene lost 1 base, with 11 bases spanning the gap. Germline V lookup: CDR1 SQVTM, CDR2 ANQGSEA. The CDR3 sequence is 13 residues long. The CDR3: CSGGTVSYNEQFF. The CDR3 nucleotides read TGCAGCGGGGGGACCGTTTCCTACAATGAGCAGTTCTTC.

The CDR3 spells CASSFMGTDTQYF. In nucleotides, the CDR3 is TGTGCCAGCAGCTTTATGGGCACAGATACGCAGTATTTT. This chain connects TRBV12-1 to TRBJ2-3. TRBV12-1 is a recognized pseudogene. This CDR3 has 13 amino acids.

This clonotype is termed medium-sized. V gene TRBV6-5 combines with J gene TRBJ1-1, with a tentative D call TRBD1 (5 bases). CDR3 length: 12 amino acids. Trimming pared 2 bases from V and 7 bases from J, leaving 8 bases between. Germline V gene lookup returns CDR1 MNHEY and CDR2 SVGAGI. CDR3 nucleotide sequence: TGTGCCAGCAGTTACGGGGCAGGTGAAGCTTTCTTT. It translates to CASSYGAGEAFF.

There are a few counts of this clonotype. The chain employs TRBV27 and TRBJ2-1, with D possibly matching TRBD1 (5 bases). The germline V gene has CDR1 MNHEY and CDR2 SMNVEV (reference sequence). This CDR3 spans 13 amino acids. The V end was cut by 4 bases, the J end by 4 bases, with 8 bases between. DNA of the CDR3: TGTGCCAGCAGTTACGACAGTTACAATGAGCAGTTCTTC. It translates to CASSYDSYNEQFF.

This clonotype appeared a few times. J is TRBJ1-2 and V is TRBV6-5; weak D call: TRBD1 (5 bases). The length of the CDR3 is 13 residues. With 4 bases removed from V and 4 bases from J, the gap between germline ends came to 10 bases. CDR1 and CDR2 from the germline V gene are MNHEY and SVGAGI. CDR3 nucleotide sequence: TGTGCCAGCAGTTCCGGACAAATCTATGGCTACACCTTC. Translated, it gives CASSSGQIYGYTF.

A few counts support this clonotype. DNA for the CDR3: TGTGCCAGTAGCGATCATAGAGCAGGCACGAGCTCCTACGAGCAGTACTTC. This codes for CASSDHRAGTSSYEQYF. The V gene is TRBV19, the J gene TRBJ2-7; D is uncertain. V lost 6 bases to trimming and J lost 0 bases, with 21 bases between them. CDR1 is LNHDA, CDR2 SQIVND, per germline (reference sequence). The CDR3 spans 17 residues.

This clonotype is medium-sized by share. The chain recombines TRBV4-1 with TRBJ1-5; D is unresolved. V lost 0 bases and J lost 1, with 10 bases in between. The germline CDR1 and CDR2 sequences are MGHRA and YSYEKL. The CDR3 loop spans 16 amino acids. CDR3 DNA: TGCGCCAGCAGCCAAGAATTCGCAGCCAGCAATCAGCCCCAGCATTTT. As protein: CASSQEFAASNQPQHF.

The V call is TRBV7-6, the J call TRBJ2-3, with D perhaps matching TRBD2 (7 bases). The CDR3 is 15 residues long. The ends were cut back, 1 base at V and 6 bases at J, with 14 bases in the middle. Germline-derived CDR1 and CDR2 are SGHVS and FNYEAQ. The CDR3 DNA is TGTGCCAGCAGCTTAGAACAGGGAGGGTCGGATACGCAGTATTTT. Its protein is CASSLEQGGSDTQYF.

This clonotype was detected a few times. Here the CDR3 DNA reads TGTGCCAGCAGCTGGACAGGGGCGGATACGCAGTATTTT. It yields the protein CASSWTGADTQYF. The rearrangement joins TRBV7-3 to TRBJ2-3, with 9 bases aligning to TRBD1. CDR1 is SGHTA and CDR2 is FQGTGA in the germline V gene. The CDR3 length is 13 residues. V was pared by 4 bases and J by 6 bases, with 2 bases of the junction left unmatched.

This chain links TRBV27 with TRBJ1-5; no definite D call. Germline CDR1 is MNHEY and CDR2 is SMNVEV (reference sequence). Trimming stripped 0 bases from V and 0 bases from J, with 3 bases between. There are 14 residues in the CDR3. Here the CDR3 DNA reads TGTGCCAGCAGTTTATCCTATAGCAATCAGCCCCAGCATTTT. The encoded protein is CASSLSYSNQPQHF.

This clonotype appeared once. The chain combines TRBV5-4 with TRBJ2-7; D possibly corresponds to TRBD2 (7 bases). The CDR3 extends over 16 amino acids. V lost 2 bases to trimming and J lost 0 bases, with 15 bases between them. CDR1 is SGHNT and CDR2 is YYREEE in the germline V gene (reference sequence). The CDR3 coding sequence is TGTGCCAGCAGCTTCATTGGCGGGGGCCTCTCCTACGAGCAGTACTTC. Translation: CASSFIGGGLSYEQYF.

A note on this clonotype: A much larger clone lies one base from this, so it may be a read error. The rearrangement links TRBV6-2 or TRBV6-3 to TRBJ1-5; 9 nucleotides match TRBD1. The length of the CDR3 is 19 residues. Looked up from germline, CDR1 is MNHEY and CDR2 is SVGEGT. Written as DNA, the CDR3 is TGTGCCGGCAGTTACGACGGACAGGGGATCCCCCTGGGTAATCAGCCCCAGCATTTT. It translates to CAGSYDGQGIPLGNQPQHF.

This clonotype was observed a few times. The gene calls are TRBV4-1 and TRBJ2-4, with D hard to call. Germline V gene sequence: CDR1 MGHRA, CDR2 YSYEKL. The CDR3 spans 17 residues. Trimming removed 1 base at V and 0 bases at J, with 13 bases between. The DNA of the CDR3 is TGCGCCAGCAGCCAAGCCCCCACAGCTCTAGCCAAAAACATTCAGTACTTC. Protein product: CASSQAPTALAKNIQYF.

Of note for this clonotype: A single base separates this from a much larger clone, so it may be a read error. The chain links TRBV29-1 to TRBJ1-5, with 8 bases lining up with TRBD1. This CDR3 is 13 amino acids long. V lost 6 bases and J lost 3; bases outside the gene matches: 4. Germline assignment: CDR1 SQVTM and CDR2 ANQGSEA. DNA of the CDR3: TGCAGCGTCTCGGGACAGGACAATCAGCCCCAGCATTTT. Its translation: CSVSGQDNQPQHF. Filled out from reference TRBV29-1 and TRBJ1-5, the complete variable domain reads SAVISQKPSRDICQRGTSLTIQCQVDSQVTMMFWYRQQPGQSLTLIATANQGSEATYESGFVIDKFPISRPNLTFSTLTVSNMSPEDSSIYLCSVSGQDNQPQHFGDGTRLSIL.

This clonotype is medium-sized (0.01 to 0.1%). V and J are TRBV15 and TRBJ1-1; tentative D call: TRBD1 (5 bases). V dropped 4 bases and J dropped 0 bases, with 9 bases sitting between them. The CDR3 has 14 residues. Per germline, CDR1 LNHNV and CDR2 YYDKDF (reference sequence). CDR3 bases: TGTGCCACCAGCAAGGGACCATTGAACACTGAAGCTTTCTTT. Translating it yields CATSKGPLNTEAFF.

The rearrangement joins TRBV6-2 or TRBV6-3 to TRBJ1-2; D not resolved. Trimming left V 6 bases short and J 3 bases short, with 14 bases between. Germline V gene data show CDR1 as MNHEY and CDR2 as SVGEGT. The length of the CDR3 is 14 residues. CDR3 sequence (DNA): TGTGCCAGCAGCCCAACAACAGCTTACTATGGCTACACCTTC. It encodes CASSPTTAYYGYTF.

The V gene is TRBV7-6, the J gene TRBJ2-3; 8 nucleotides match TRBD2. The CDR3 length is 16 residues. V shed 0 bases, J shed 0 bases, and the junction held 2 bases outside the gene matches. Germline V lookup: CDR1 SGHVS, CDR2 FNYEAQ. The CDR3: CASSLAASGSTDTQYF. The CDR3 DNA is TGTGCCAGCAGCTTAGCTGCTAGCGGGAGCACAGATACGCAGTATTTT.

Regarding this clonotype: A read error may explain this, as a much larger clone is one base away. The chain recombines TRBV18 with TRBJ2-5; no clear D. The CDR3 totals 13 residues. Germline CDR1 KGHSH, CDR2 LQKENI. This CDR3 is CASPPAYQETQYF. CDR3 sequence (DNA): TGTGCCAGCCCACCCGCCTACCAAGAGACCCAGTACTTC.

The rearrangement joins TRBV6-5 to TRBJ2-7; D unclear. V lost 1 base to trimming and J lost 2 bases, with 9 bases between them. The CDR3 loop spans 14 amino acids. CDR1 is MNHEY and CDR2 is SVGAGI in the germline V gene. The DNA of the CDR3 is TGTGCCAGCAGTTACTTCACAGTAACCTACGAGCAGTACTTC. Encoded protein: CASSYFTVTYEQYF.

The chain joins TRBV18 to TRBJ2-4; D gene unclear. V gave up 3 bases and J gave up 1 base, with 16 bases separating them. In germline, CDR1 is KGHSH, CDR2 LQKENI. This CDR3 contains 17 residues. The CDR3 spells CASSPPSQTGAKNIQYF. The CDR3 DNA reads as TGTGCCAGCTCACCTCCCTCCCAAACCGGGGCCAAAAACATTCAGTACTTC.

This clonotype occurred a few times. The chain joins TRBV6-5 to TRBJ1-2; TRBD1 aligns across 10 bases. CDR3 length equals 19 residues. The germline V gene encodes CDR1 MNHEY and CDR2 SVGAGI. Trimming took 2 bases from V and 4 from J; bases not matched to a gene: 16. CDR3 DNA: TGTGCCAGCAGTTACCCTCCGAGGACAGGGGGGTCTCTCCTCTATGGCTACACCTTC. Amino acid sequence: CASSYPPRTGGSLLYGYTF.